One T cell receptor (beta chain) is described in this entry. This sample was included in a study of blood T cell repertoires in COVID-19. Study overall: COVID-19 samples collected from the United States, Italy and Spain covered acute and convalescent phases.

How the authors handled the data: Scientists estimated how many nucleated cells there were by amplifying reference gene primers. Sequenced by immunoSEQ multiplex PCR; TCRdb stores in-frame clones only, minus some. V and J calls and clone size are copied from that table; D and trimming were computed from the DNA. Here the sample spans 270,000 or so clones, 86% being singletons. The sequencing input was peripheral blood. The TCR originated in a middle-aged man with active or convalescent COVID-19.

The CDR3 protein is CASSPAGQGSDEQFF. CDR3 nucleotide sequence: TGCGCCAGCAGCCCCGCAGGGCAGGGATCGGATGAGCAGTTCTTC. The chain uses TRBV5-1 and TRBJ2-1, with D possibly matching TRBD1 (5 bases). The CDR3 loop spans 15 amino acids. The V gene's germline CDR1 is SGHRS and CDR2 YFSETQ. V was cut by 4 bases and J by 8 bases, with 19 bases left in between.